A selection of T cell receptor beta chains follows, all from one sample in a study of T-cell reconstitution after alpha-beta-depleted transplantation in children. TCRdb reprocessed the PCR reads with MiXCR, giving one entry per CDR3 protein. This sample has about 610,000 distinct CDR3 sequences, with about 10% found just once. The sequencing used PBMCs from the stem cell graft donor, collected from the stem cell graft. The receptor set was obtained from a human donor who donated a stem cell graft to a child with acute myeloid leukemia. The CDR3 runs from the conserved cysteine through the conserved F or W. The D gene is left open where the match is weak. Where a row states a size, it is once, few, many or the class of an expanded clone; other rows omit it.

>16|TRBJ2-5|-|TRBD2|TRBV7-9
CASSASGRAPQETQYF
TGTGCCAGCAGCGCTAGCGGGAGGGCCCCGCAAGAGACCCAGTACTTC
>14|TRBJ2-5|-|-|TRBV20-1
CSATVGTGQETQYF
TGCAGTGCCACCGTTGGTACAGGTCAAGAGACCCAGTACTTC
>13|TRBJ2-7|few|-|TRBV7-9
CASSAWEVYEQYF
TGTGCCAGCAGTGCGTGGGAGGTTTACGAGCAGTACTTC
>15|TRBJ2-7|few|TRBD1|TRBV28
CASSSPLIQGGEQYF
TGTGCCAGCAGTTCTCCCCTAATACAGGGGGGCGAGCAGTACTTC
>17|TRBJ2-3|-|TRBD2|TRBV4-2
CASSQHTGLAGTDTQYF
TGTGCCAGCAGCCAACACACTGGACTAGCGGGCACAGATACGCAGTATTTT
>12|TRBJ2-5|many|-|TRBV29-1
CSVEESAETQYF
TGCAGCGTTGAAGAGTCCGCAGAGACCCAGTACTTC
>15|TRBJ1-4|few|-|TRBV6-4
CASSDSAGLNEKLFF
TGTGCCAGCAGTGACTCAGCCGGGCTTAATGAAAAACTGTTTTTT
>14|TRBJ2-3|few|TRBD1|TRBV10-3
CAIRPGQGSDTQYF
TGTGCCATCAGGCCGGGACAGGGATCAGATACGCAGTATTTT
>13|TRBJ1-2|-|TRBD1|TRBV6-2/TRBV6-3
CASKTTGVYGYTF
TGTGCCAGCAAAACGACAGGGGTCTATGGCTACACCTTC
>15|TRBJ2-7|many|TRBD1|TRBV18
CASSPGTGGTYEQYF
TGTGCCAGCTCGCCCGGGACAGGGGGAACCTACGAGCAGTACTTC
>17|TRBJ2-2|many|TRBD2|TRBV5-1
CASSSPTGTSGTGELFF
TGCGCCAGCAGCAGCCCAACCGGGACTAGCGGGACCGGGGAGCTGTTTTTT
>14|TRBJ1-1|-|-|TRBV7-9
CASSEGGGNTEAFF
TGTGCCAGCAGCGAGGGGGGAGGGAATACTGAAGCTTTCTTT
>16|TRBJ1-1|many|-|TRBV5-1
CASSPSGRGMNTEAFF
TGCGCCAGCAGCCCATCAGGGAGGGGCATGAACACTGAAGCTTTCTTT
>13|TRBJ2-7|once|-|TRBV4-2
CAISPGVTYEQYF
TGTGCCATCAGCCCCGGGGTCACCTACGAGCAGTACTTC
>14|TRBJ2-3|-|-|TRBV27
CASGLGGVPDTQYF
TGTGCCAGTGGGTTGGGGGGAGTCCCAGATACGCAGTATTTT
>14|TRBJ2-7|many|TRBD1|TRBV5-5
CASSYPGQNYEQYF
TGTGCCAGCAGCTATCCGGGACAGAACTACGAGCAGTACTTC
>15|TRBJ2-1|once|TRBD1|TRBV6-1
CASSPQTGKDNEQFF
TGTGCCAGCAGTCCCCAGACAGGGAAGGACAATGAGCAGTTCTTC
>16|TRBJ2-1|many|TRBD2|TRBV20-1
CSARDRSSGGYNEQFF
TGCAGTGCTAGAGATCGGTCTAGCGGGGGTTACAATGAGCAGTTCTTC
>15|TRBJ2-7|-|TRBD2|TRBV28
CASSLSPGGGDEQYF
TGTGCCAGCAGCCTAAGCCCCGGGGGAGGGGACGAGCAGTACTTC
>16|TRBJ2-1|-|TRBD2|TRBV20-1
CSASRTSGSFYNEQFF
TGCAGTGCTAGTAGGACTAGCGGGAGTTTCTACAATGAGCAGTTCTTC
>11|TRBJ2-5|-|-|TRBV20-1
CSARGPETQYF
TGCAGTGCTAGAGGACCGGAGACCCAGTACTTC
>15|TRBJ2-1|few|TRBD2|TRBV12-3/TRBV12-4
CASNNSTSAGNKQFF
TGTGCCAGCAACAACTCGACTAGCGCCGGCAATAAGCAGTTCTTC
>15|TRBJ2-5|-|-|TRBV7-9
CASSPIRGTSETQYF
TGTGCCAGCAGCCCAATCCGGGGGACATCAGAGACCCAGTACTTC
>15|TRBJ2-1|many|TRBD2|TRBV12-3/TRBV12-4
CASSLSGSSYNEQFF
TGTGCCAGCAGCCTTAGCGGGAGCTCCTACAATGAGCAGTTCTTC
>15|TRBJ2-1|many|TRBD2|TRBV7-2
CASSWGTSSQGEQFF
TGTGCCAGCAGCTGGGGGACTAGTAGTCAGGGTGAGCAGTTCTTC
>11|TRBJ2-1|few|-|TRBV20-1
CSAKGNNEQFF
TGCAGTGCTAAAGGGAACAATGAGCAGTTCTTC
>14|TRBJ2-3|few|TRBD2|TRBV19
CASSMGLALDTQYF
TGTGCCAGTAGTATGGGACTAGCTCTGGATACGCAGTATTTT
>14|TRBJ2-2|-|-|TRBV30
CAWSIEGYTGELFF
TGTGCCTGGAGTATAGAGGGATACACCGGGGAGCTGTTTTTT
>14|TRBJ2-7|many|TRBD1|TRBV7-2
CASSSGQGVHEQYF
TGTGCCAGCAGCTCGGGACAGGGGGTACACGAGCAGTACTTC
>17|TRBJ2-7|-|-|TRBV15
CATSKRGAAGFSYEQYF
TGTGCCACCAGCAAGAGGGGGGCGGCGGGGTTCTCCTACGAGCAGTACTTC
>14|TRBJ1-5|many|-|TRBV6-5
CASSYSFRGQPQHF
TGTGCCAGCAGTTATAGTTTCCGGGGCCAGCCCCAGCATTTT
>14|TRBJ2-7|many|TRBD1|TRBV29-1
CSGSGTGETYEQYF
TGCAGCGGATCCGGGACAGGAGAGACCTACGAGCAGTACTTC
>15|TRBJ2-1|many|TRBD2|TRBV12-3/TRBV12-4
CASSGGLAVYNEQFF
TGTGCCAGCAGTGGGGGACTAGCGGTCTACAATGAGCAGTTCTTC
>16|TRBJ2-7|few|TRBD2|TRBV20-1
CSASPPGLAGGYEQYF
TGCAGTGCTAGTCCCCCGGGACTAGCGGGAGGGTACGAGCAGTACTTC
>15|TRBJ2-4|many|TRBD2|TRBV5-1
CASSKLGLVENIQYF
TGCGCCAGCAGCAAGCTGGGACTAGTAGAAAACATTCAGTACTTC
>20|TRBJ2-1|-|TRBD2|TRBV9
CASSVGGGTSGRALDNEQFF
TGTGCCAGCAGCGTAGGGGGAGGGACTAGCGGGAGGGCCCTCGACAATGAGCAGTTCTTC
>14|TRBJ2-3|many|-|TRBV5-4
CASSLWKGADTQYF
TGTGCCAGCAGCCTGTGGAAAGGGGCAGATACGCAGTATTTT